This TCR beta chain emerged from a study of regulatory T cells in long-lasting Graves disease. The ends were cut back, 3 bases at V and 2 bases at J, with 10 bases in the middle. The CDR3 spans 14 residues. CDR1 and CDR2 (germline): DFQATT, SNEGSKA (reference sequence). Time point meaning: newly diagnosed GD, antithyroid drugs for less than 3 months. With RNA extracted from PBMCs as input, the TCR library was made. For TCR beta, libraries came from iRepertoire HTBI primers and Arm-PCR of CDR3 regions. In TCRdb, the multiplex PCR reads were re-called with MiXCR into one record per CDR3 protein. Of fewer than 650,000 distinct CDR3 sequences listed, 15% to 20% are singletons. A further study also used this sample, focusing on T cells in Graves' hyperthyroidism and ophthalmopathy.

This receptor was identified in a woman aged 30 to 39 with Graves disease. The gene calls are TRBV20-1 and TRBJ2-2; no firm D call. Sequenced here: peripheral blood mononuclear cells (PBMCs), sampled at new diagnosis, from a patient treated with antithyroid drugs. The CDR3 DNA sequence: TGCAGTGCTAGGGGGTTGTACAACACCGGGGAGCTGTTTTTT. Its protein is CSARGLYNTGELFF.